This T cell receptor beta chain was sequenced for a study of CD8 T cells in Susac syndrome (dated by TCRdb to the late 2010s). Background on the whole study: Of the Susac syndrome patients who were sequenced, more than five had clinically active disease and eight or nine were in clinical remission. At blood withdrawal, Susac syndrome patients were therapy-naive, treated with corticosteroids (with IVIg additionally given to some), or treated with IVIg alone. Whether CD8+ T cell activation and differentiation in Susac syndrome was antigen driven was tested using repertoire sequencing. The clonality of the CD8+ T cell repertoire was compared across approximately 11 healthy donors, about 14 Susac syndrome patients and around 16 multiple sclerosis patients. What the authors observed across the whole study: The number of individuals in the TCR sequencing and HLA analysis was recognized as being relatively small. Clonal expansion was seen in Susac syndrome CD8+ repertoires, peaking in CD8+ TEMRA cells and being greater in clinically active patients than in remitting ones. Looking at Susac-specific public clones, the researchers identified fewer than 20 in the total CD8+ repertoire and a few in the CD8+ TEMRA repertoire.

Germline trimming amounts to 5 bases on V and 1 base on J, with 6 as the count of junction bases outside the gene matches. Reading from cysteine to phenylalanine, the CDR3 counts 16 amino acids. Left in the record is the CDR3 DNA by itself, 48 bases read in frame from the first base. High-throughput TCR beta sequencing profiled peripheral blood CD8+ and CD4+ T cells from healthy donors, Susac syndrome patients and multiple sclerosis patients. The Susac syndrome patients fulfilled recently defined diagnostic criteria for definite or probable disease. Bulk CD8+ and CD4+ T cells were purified magnetically by negative isolation, whereas CD8+ TEMRA cells were enriched by FACS. Blood was drawn into EDTA tubes, processed within 24 hours, and PBMCs were isolated by density gradient centrifugation. PBMCs destined for TCR sequencing were cryopreserved in liquid nitrogen and later thawed in a 37 °C water bath. Purity of sorted or isolated CD4+, CD8+ and CD8+ TEMRA cells was at least 90%.

RNA was extracted with the RNeasy kit and about 0.45 to 1 ug was reverse transcribed using random hexamers. The immunoSEQ multiplex PCR assay, covering 54 Vbeta and 13 Jbeta segments, was used to amplify TCR beta CDR3 regions. Bias from PCR amplification was corrected by using a synthetic template baseline for primer optimization and for computational correction. As for how the authors treated the data: Reads were assigned to V, D and J genes according to IMGT and analyzed in immunoSEQ Analyzer, with only productive sequences retained. Clonality was calculated as one minus the Shannon entropy normalized by log2 of the number of productive unique sequences. For each patient and control, public and private clones were evaluated within the 100 most prevalent clones. Clones were defined as Susac-specific when absent from the healthy and MS cohorts, from about a thousand published viral clones and from other ImmuneACCESS disease sequences. TCRdb passed the public sequencing reads through fastp at Q25 and MiXCR, retaining productive beta sequences. Rows matching on CDR3 protein sequence are summarized as one entry with the most common DNA and genes. None of the V and J calls come from the authors' own analysis; TCRdb made them. The sample profile shows about 140,000 distinct CDR3 sequences; approximately 95% of them were found once. The top ten clonotypes cover roughly 0.17% of the sample.

Note on this clonotype: The antigen it recognizes is unknown. No base-level quality is on record; no much larger clone is a single base apart.

The receptor's source is a human donor with Susac syndrome. The specimen sequenced was CD8+ T cells from PBMCs. The chain couples TRBV12-3 or TRBV12-4 to TRBJ2-1; 9 of the junction bases match TRBD2. In nucleotides, the sequence is TGTGCCAGCAGTACTCTAGCGGGGTCGTCCTACAATGAGCAGTTCTTC. It specifies CASSTLAGSSYNEQFF.